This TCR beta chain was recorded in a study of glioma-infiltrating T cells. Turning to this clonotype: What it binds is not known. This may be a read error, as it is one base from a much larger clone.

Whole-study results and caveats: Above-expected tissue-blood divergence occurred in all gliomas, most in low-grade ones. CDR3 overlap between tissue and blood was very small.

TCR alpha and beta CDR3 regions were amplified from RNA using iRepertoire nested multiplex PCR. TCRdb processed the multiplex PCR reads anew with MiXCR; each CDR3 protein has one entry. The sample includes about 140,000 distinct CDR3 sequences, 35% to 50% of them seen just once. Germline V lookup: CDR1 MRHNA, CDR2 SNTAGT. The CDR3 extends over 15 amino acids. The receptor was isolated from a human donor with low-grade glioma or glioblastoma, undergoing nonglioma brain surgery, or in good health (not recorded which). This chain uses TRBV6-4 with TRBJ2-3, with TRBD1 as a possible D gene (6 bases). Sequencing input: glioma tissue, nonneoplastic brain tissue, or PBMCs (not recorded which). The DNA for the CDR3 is TGTGCCAGCAGTGTAGGCTCAGGGGACACAGATACGAAGTATTTT. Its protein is CASSVGSGDTDTKYF.